This T cell receptor beta chain was retrieved from a study of T cells in Graves' hyperthyroidism and ophthalmopathy. The V gene's germline CDR1 is MNHEY and CDR2 SVGEGT. The CDR3 covers 14 residues. With 6 bases removed from V and 9 bases from J, the gap between germline ends came to 18 bases. Amplification of TCR beta CDR3 regions was performed using RNA transcripts as template. First-round RT-PCR targeting the TCR CDR3 was performed with the HTBI primer set. MiXCR, run by TCRdb on the multiplex PCR reads, gives a single entry per CDR3 protein. The sample has approximately 570,000 distinct CDR3 sequences, less than 20% seen once. Study-wide results and caveats: Model predictions of ophthalmopathy came a median around 6.5 months before onset.

Active moderate-to-severe ophthalmopathy, Clinical Activity Score at least 3, NOSPECS at least 4, under 3 months' duration. Exclusion followed for patients with uncontrolled infection, other autoimmune disease, pregnancy or lactation. This clonotype was found a few times. The antigen is unknown. Sequenced: blood. V usage is TRBV6-2 or TRBV6-3 and J usage is TRBJ2-1, with D possibly being TRBD2 (6 bases). This sequence originates from a man aged 40-50 years with Graves' ophthalmopathy. The CDR3 here is CASRTTSKLAEQFF. The CDR3 bases are TGTGCCAGCAGGACGACTAGTAAGTTAGCTGAGCAGTTCTTC.